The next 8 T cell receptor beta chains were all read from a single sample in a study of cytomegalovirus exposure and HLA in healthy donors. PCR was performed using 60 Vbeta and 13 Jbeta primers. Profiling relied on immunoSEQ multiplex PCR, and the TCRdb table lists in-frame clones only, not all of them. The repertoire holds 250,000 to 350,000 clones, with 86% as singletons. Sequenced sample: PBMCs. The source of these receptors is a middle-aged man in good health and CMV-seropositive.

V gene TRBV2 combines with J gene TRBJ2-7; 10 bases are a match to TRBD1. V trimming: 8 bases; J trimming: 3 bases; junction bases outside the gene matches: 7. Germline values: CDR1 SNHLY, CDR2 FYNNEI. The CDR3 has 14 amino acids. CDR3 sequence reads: CASRQGAMGYEQYF. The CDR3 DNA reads TGTGCCAGCCGACAGGGGGCCATGGGCTACGAGCAGTACTTC.

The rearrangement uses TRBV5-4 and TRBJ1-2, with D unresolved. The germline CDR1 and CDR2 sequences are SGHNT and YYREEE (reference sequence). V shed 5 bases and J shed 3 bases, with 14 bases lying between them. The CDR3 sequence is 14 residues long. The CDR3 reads CASRLGVGDYGYTF. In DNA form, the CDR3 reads TGTGCCAGCAGGCTTGGGGTCGGGGACTATGGCTACACCTTC.

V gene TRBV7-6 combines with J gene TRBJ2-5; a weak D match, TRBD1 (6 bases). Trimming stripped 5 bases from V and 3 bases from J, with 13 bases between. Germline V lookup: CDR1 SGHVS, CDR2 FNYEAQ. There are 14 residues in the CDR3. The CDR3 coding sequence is TGTGCCAGCAGCCAGACAGGCGGCGAAGAGACCCAGTACTTC. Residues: CASSQTGGEETQYF. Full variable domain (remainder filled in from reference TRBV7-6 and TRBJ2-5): GAGVSQSPRYKVTKRGQDVALRCDPISGHVSLYWYRQALGQGPEFLTYFNYEAQQDKSGLPNDRFSAERPEGSISTLTIQRTEQRDSAMYRCASSQTGGEETQYFGPGTRLLVL.

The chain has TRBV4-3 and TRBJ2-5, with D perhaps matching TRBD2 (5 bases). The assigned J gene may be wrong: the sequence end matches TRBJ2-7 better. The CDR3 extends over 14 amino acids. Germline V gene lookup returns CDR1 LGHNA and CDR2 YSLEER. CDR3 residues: CASSQEEEGYEQYF. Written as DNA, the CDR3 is TGCGCCAGCAGCCAAGAGGAGGAAGGGTACGAGCAGTACTTC.

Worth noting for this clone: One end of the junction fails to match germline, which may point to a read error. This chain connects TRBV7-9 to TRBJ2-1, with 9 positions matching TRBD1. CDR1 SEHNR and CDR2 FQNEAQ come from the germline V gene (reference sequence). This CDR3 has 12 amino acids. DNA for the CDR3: TGTTCCAGCAGCCCGGGGACAGGGAAGCAGTTCTTC. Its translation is CSSSPGTGKQFF.

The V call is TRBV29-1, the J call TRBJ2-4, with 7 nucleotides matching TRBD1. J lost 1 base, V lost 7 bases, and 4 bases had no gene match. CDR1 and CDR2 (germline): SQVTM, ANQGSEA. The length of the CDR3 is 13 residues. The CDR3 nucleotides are TGCAGCGCACAGGGGTGGGCCAAAAACATTCAGTACTTC. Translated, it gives CSAQGWAKNIQYF. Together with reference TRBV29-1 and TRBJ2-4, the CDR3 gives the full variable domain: SAVISQKPSRDICQRGTSLTIQCQVDSQVTMMFWYRQQPGQSLTLIATANQGSEATYESGFVIDKFPISRPNLTFSTLTVSNMSPEDSSIYLCSAQGWAKNIQYFGAGTRLSVL.

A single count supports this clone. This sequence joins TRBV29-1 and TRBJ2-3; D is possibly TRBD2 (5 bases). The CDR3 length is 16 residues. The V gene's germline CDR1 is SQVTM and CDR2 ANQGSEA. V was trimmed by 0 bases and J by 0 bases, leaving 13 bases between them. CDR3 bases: TGCAGCGTTGAAGATATTGTAGGGAGCAGCACAGATACGCAGTATTTT. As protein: CSVEDIVGSSTDTQYF.

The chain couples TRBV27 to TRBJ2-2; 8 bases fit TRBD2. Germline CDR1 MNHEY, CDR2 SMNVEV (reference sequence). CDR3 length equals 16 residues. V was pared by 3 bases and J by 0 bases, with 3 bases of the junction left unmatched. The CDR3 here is CASSFNGRANTGELFF. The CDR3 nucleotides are TGTGCCAGCAGTTTTAACGGGAGGGCGAACACCGGGGAGCTGTTTTTT.